This is a list of T cell receptor beta chains from one sample in a study of shared clonotypes between healthy human individuals. Sequenced by immunoSEQ multiplex PCR; TCRdb stores in-frame clones only, minus some. The table lists over a million clones, about 80% of them singletons. The sample was memory CD4+ T cells sorted from blood. Every receptor here comes from a man aged 18 to 30 in good health. The CDR3 runs from the conserved cysteine through the conserved F or W. Each record gives: J gene, clone size, D gene, V gene, CDR3 protein, CDR3 DNA. D genes are given only for firm matches. Clone size is shown for a subset of rows, as once, few, many or a class of expanded clone.

>TRBJ2-1|NA|TRBD2|TRBV5-6
CASSSRGEQQFF
TGTGCCAGCAGCTCCCGGGGGGAGCAACAGTTCTTC
>TRBJ1-1|NA|TRBD1|TRBV9
CASSVGTGNTEAFF
TGTGCCAGCAGCGTAGGGACAGGGAACACTGAAGCTTTCTTT
>TRBJ2-3|NA|TRBD2|TRBV27
CASSPTVLAGIPDTQYF
TGTGCCAGCAGTCCCACGGTTCTAGCGGGGATTCCAGATACGCAGTATTTT
>TRBJ1-4|NA|TRBD1|TRBV9
CASSVSGTGFGQGLFF
TGTGCCAGCAGCGTAAGTGGGACAGGGTTCGGCCAGGGGCTGTTTTTT
>TRBJ2-1|NA|NA|TRBV30
CAWRDPGSAPFF
TGTGCCTGGAGGGACCCGGGATCTGCCCCGTTCTTC
>TRBJ1-2|once|TRBD1|TRBV11-2
CASSQTGTGVTNYGYTF
TGTGCCAGCAGCCAGACCGGGACAGGGGTTACTAACTATGGCTACACCTTC
>TRBJ1-3|few|NA|TRBV19
CASQLDSSGNTIYF
TGTGCCAGTCAGTTAGACAGCTCTGGAAACACCATATATTTT
>TRBJ2-7|NA|TRBD2|TRBV6-5
CASSQHGGAYEQYF
TGTGCCAGCAGTCAACATGGGGGGGCCTACGAGCAGTACTTC
>TRBJ2-1|NA|NA|TRBV27
CASSLNAGRSNEQFF
TGTGCCAGCAGTTTAAATGCGGGGCGATCCAATGAGCAGTTCTTC
>TRBJ2-2|NA|TRBD1|TRBV10-3
CALRGQGNTGELFF
TGTGCCCTGAGAGGACAGGGGAACACCGGGGAGCTGTTTTTT
>TRBJ2-6|few|NA|TRBV12-2
CASRRQGCGANVLTF
TGTGCAAGTCGCCGACAGGGCTGCGGGGCCAACGTCCTGACTTTC
>TRBJ2-2|NA|TRBD1|TRBV4-1
CASSHGQGGGELFF
TGCGCCAGCAGCCATGGACAGGGCGGCGGGGAGCTGTTTTTT
>TRBJ1-5|NA|TRBD1|TRBV5-1
CASSLGTGESFQPQHF
TGCGCCAGCAGCTTGGGTACAGGGGAATCGTTTCAGCCCCAGCATTTT
>TRBJ1-4|NA|TRBD1|TRBV6-1
CAISVGQWNEKLFF
TGTGCCATCTCGGTGGGACAGTGGAATGAAAAACTGTTTTTT
>TRBJ2-7|NA|NA|TRBV2
CASPRGSLGAYEQYF
TGTGCCAGCCCTAGAGGCAGCCTAGGTGCCTACGAGCAGTACTTC
>TRBJ2-3|NA|NA|TRBV10-1
CASSTAVGGPDTQYF
TGCGCCAGCAGTACGGCAGTGGGGGGGCCAGATACGCAGTATTTT
>TRBJ2-5|NA|NA|TRBV11-2
CASSLGVWERQYF
TGTGCCAGCAGCTTAGGGGTATGGGAGCGTCAGTACTTC
>TRBJ1-2|few|NA|TRBV6-6
CASSPGDTNYGYTF
TGTGCCAGCAGCCCGGGGGATACTAACTATGGCTACACCTTC
>TRBJ2-2|NA|TRBD2|TRBV5-5
CASSFGTSHAEELFF
TGTGCCAGCAGCTTCGGGACTAGCCACGCGGAGGAGCTGTTTTTT
>TRBJ2-7|NA|NA|TRBV5-1
CASSSSGYEQYF
TGCGCCAGCAGCTCAAGCGGGTACGAGCAGTACTTC
>TRBJ2-6|NA|NA|TRBV19
CASSTPGSGANVLTF
TGTGCCAGTAGTACCCCGGGGTCCGGGGCCAACGTCCTGACTTTC
>TRBJ2-2|NA|TRBD2|TRBV5-1
CASSLVAGEAGELFF
TGCGCCAGCAGCTTGGTAGCGGGAGAGGCGGGGGAGCTGTTTTTT
>TRBJ2-7|NA|TRBD1|TRBV10-3
CAISETGDGEQYF
TGTGCCATCAGTGAGACAGGGGATGGCGAGCAGTACTTC
>TRBJ2-7|NA|NA|TRBV28
CANSKEGQRGQQYF
TGTGCCAACTCAAAGGAAGGACAGAGGGGTCAGCAGTACTTC
>TRBJ2-7|NA|TRBD1|TRBV6-5
CATRGGQGADEQYF
TGTGCCACACGAGGGGGACAGGGGGCCGACGAGCAGTACTTC
>TRBJ1-3|NA|NA|TRBV2
CASKAGDNSGNTIYF
TGTGCCAGCAAAGCCGGGGATAACTCTGGAAACACCATATATTTT
>TRBJ2-3|many|NA|TRBV9
CASSLTPSTDTQYF
TGTGCCAGCAGCTTAACCCCAAGCACAGATACGCAGTATTTT
>TRBJ2-7|NA|TRBD2|TRBV28
CASSSLAGRAEQYF
TGTGCCAGCAGTTCACTAGCGGGAAGGGCCGAGCAGTACTTC
>TRBJ1-1|NA|TRBD1|TRBV7-9
CASSSGTGSTEAFF
TGTGCCAGCAGCTCTGGGACAGGGTCTACTGAAGCTTTCTTT
>TRBJ2-7|NA|NA|TRBV5-1
CASSVDGASGYEQYF
TGCGCCAGCAGTGTGGACGGGGCGTCGGGCTACGAGCAGTACTTC
>TRBJ2-3|NA|NA|TRBV11-3
CASSLGQGTSTDTQYF
TGTGCCAGCAGCTTAGGTCAGGGCACCAGCACAGATACGCAGTATTTT
>TRBJ2-7|NA|NA|TRBV28
CASTQGGEQYF
TGTGCCAGCACCCAGGGCGGCGAGCAGTACTTC
>TRBJ2-7|NA|TRBD2|TRBV28
CASSYVIAGGNSYEQYF
TGTGCCAGCAGTTACGTTATAGCGGGGGGTAATTCCTACGAGCAGTACTTC
>TRBJ2-7|NA|NA|TRBV7-9
CASSSLAPEQYF
TGTGCCAGCAGTTCCCTTGCGCCCGAGCAGTACTTC
>TRBJ2-5|NA|NA|TRBV4-3
CASSQDLRGYQETQYF
TGCGCCAGCAGCCAAGATCTCCGCGGTTACCAAGAGACCCAGTACTTC
>TRBJ1-2|once|NA|TRBV14
CASSQVGQVYGYTF
TGTGCCAGCAGCCAAGTTGGCCAGGTCTATGGCTACACCTTC
>TRBJ2-7|NA|TRBD2|TRBV6-5
CASSYSAGGPYEQYF
TGTGCCAGCAGTTACTCTGCGGGAGGCCCCTACGAGCAGTACTTC
>TRBJ2-5|NA|NA|TRBV20-1
CRMGPGETQYF
TGCAGGATGGGGCCCGGAGAGACCCAGTACTTC
>TRBJ2-3|NA|NA|TRBV7-2
CASSTMDTDTQYF
TGTGCCAGCAGCACTATGGACACAGATACGCAGTATTTT
>TRBJ2-1|NA|NA|TRBV6-5
CASSPRLGPYNEQFF
TGTGCCAGCAGTCCACGGTTGGGGCCATACAATGAGCAGTTCTTC
>TRBJ1-4|NA|TRBD1|TRBV5-5
CASRTDRSNEKLFF
TGTGCCAGCAGAACGGACAGGTCCAATGAAAAACTGTTTTTT
>TRBJ1-5|few|NA|TRBV19
CASSIGFGDQPQHF
TGTGCCAGTAGTATCGGATTTGGGGATCAGCCCCAGCATTTT
>TRBJ1-3|NA|NA|TRBV4-2
CASSLDLTSGNTIYF
TGTGCCAGCAGCCTTGACCTTACCTCTGGAAACACCATATATTTT
>TRBJ2-1|NA|TRBD1|TRBV11-2
CASNPTGTGGYEQFF
TGTGCCAGCAACCCCACAGGGACAGGGGGTTATGAGCAGTTCTTC
>TRBJ2-7|NA|TRBD1|TRBV27
CASSRDRGSSYEQYF
TGTGCCAGCAGTAGAGACAGGGGCTCCTCCTACGAGCAGTACTTC
>TRBJ2-3|NA|TRBD2|TRBV7-2
CASSSRAGGGTDTQYF
TGTGCCAGCAGCTCCAGAGCGGGAGGAGGGACAGATACGCAGTATTTT
>TRBJ1-1|NA|TRBD1|TRBV18
CASSPRDRENTEAFF
TGTGCCAGCTCACCGCGGGACAGGGAGAACACTGAAGCTTTCTTT
>TRBJ1-3|NA|NA|TRBV2
CASSDGTLSSGNTIYF
TGTGCCAGCAGCGATGGGACACTCAGCTCTGGAAACACCATATATTTT